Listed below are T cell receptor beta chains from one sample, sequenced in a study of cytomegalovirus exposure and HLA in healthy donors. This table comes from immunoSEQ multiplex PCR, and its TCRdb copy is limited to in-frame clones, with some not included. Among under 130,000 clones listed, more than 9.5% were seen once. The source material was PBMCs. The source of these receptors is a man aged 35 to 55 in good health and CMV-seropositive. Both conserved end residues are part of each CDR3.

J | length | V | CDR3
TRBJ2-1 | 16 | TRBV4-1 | CASSHARDRGHSEQFF
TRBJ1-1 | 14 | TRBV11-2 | CASSTRTENTEAFF
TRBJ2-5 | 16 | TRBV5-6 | CASSAGLAGVVETQYF
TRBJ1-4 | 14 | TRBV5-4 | CASSTGGVDEKLFF
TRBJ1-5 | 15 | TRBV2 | CASRESTEANQPQHF
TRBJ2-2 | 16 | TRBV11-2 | CASSLGLAGGTGELFF
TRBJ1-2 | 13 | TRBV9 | CASSVDSNYGYTF
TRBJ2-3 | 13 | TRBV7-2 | CASSLAGPGTQYF
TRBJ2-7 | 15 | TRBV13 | CASSSRDSVTYEQYF
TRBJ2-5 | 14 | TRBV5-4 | CASDRGGRRETQYF
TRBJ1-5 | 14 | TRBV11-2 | CASSLDGRGQPQHF
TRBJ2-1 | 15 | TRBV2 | CASSVVRGPYNEQFF
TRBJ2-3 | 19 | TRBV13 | CASSTTGASGSSGTDTQYF
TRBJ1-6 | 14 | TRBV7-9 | CASSPQGSGSPLHF
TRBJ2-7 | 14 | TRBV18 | CASSPGDRVYEQYF
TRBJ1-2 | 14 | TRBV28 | CASSSPGANYGYTF
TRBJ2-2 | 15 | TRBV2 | CASSEYAGGTGELFF
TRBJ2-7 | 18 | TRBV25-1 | CATSTGRSDSRFPYEQYF
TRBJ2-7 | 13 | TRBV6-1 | CASGLGLAAEQYF
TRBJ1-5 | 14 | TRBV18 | CASSPSGQDQPQHF
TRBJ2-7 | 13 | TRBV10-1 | CASSRDRSYEQYF
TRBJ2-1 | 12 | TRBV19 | CASSQGYNEQFF
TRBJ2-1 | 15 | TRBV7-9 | CASSLGASGYNEQFF
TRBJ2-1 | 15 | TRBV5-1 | CASSSTPSSYNEQFF
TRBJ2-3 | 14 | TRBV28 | CASMWDRSTDTQYF
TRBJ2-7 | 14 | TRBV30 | CAWSTRDFPYEQYF
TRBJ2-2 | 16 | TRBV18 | CASSPSGSPNTGELFF
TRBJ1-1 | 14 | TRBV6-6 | CASRTTALGHEAFF
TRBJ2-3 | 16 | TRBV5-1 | CASSSTSGSGPDTQYF
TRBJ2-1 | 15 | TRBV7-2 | CASASGLAGANEQFF